These 17 T cell receptor beta chains originate from one sample sequenced in a study of T cells in Graves' hyperthyroidism and ophthalmopathy. The CDR3 regions of TCR beta were amplified from RNA transcripts. A set of HTBI primers served as the primers for a first-round RT-PCR of the TCR CDR3. TCRdb analysed the multiplex PCR reads with MiXCR anew, one entry per CDR3 protein. The sample has fewer than 750,000 distinct CDR3 sequences; roughly 14% are singletons. Sequences were obtained from blood. These TCRs come from a woman in her forties with Graves' ophthalmopathy.

This clonotype showed up many times. The CDR3 coding sequence is TGCGCCAGCAAGGAGGGACGCTACGAGCAGTACTTC. Amino acids: CASKEGRYEQYF. The chain couples TRBV10-2 to TRBJ2-7, with D possibly matching TRBD2 (6 bases). CDR3 length: 12 residues. V was clipped by 7 bases and J by 3 bases, with 10 bases between them. Germline CDR1 and CDR2: WSHSY and SAAADI.

This clonotype was recorded many times. The gene calls are TRBV6-5 and TRBJ1-1; 8 bases map to TRBD1. The CDR3 extends over 14 amino acids. V lost 5 bases, J lost 4 bases, and 6 bases stayed unmatched. The germline V gene encodes CDR1 MNHEY and CDR2 SVGAGI. The CDR3 sequence: CASSPMDRVTEAFF. CDR3 nucleotides: TGTGCCAGCAGTCCTATGGACAGGGTCACTGAAGCTTTCTTT.

This clonotype came up many times. The chain carries TRBV11-1 and TRBJ2-5, with unresolved D. Germline CDR1 is SGHAT and CDR2 is FQDESV (reference sequence). This CDR3 has 13 amino acids. Trimming removed 5 bases from V and 5 bases from J, with 12 bases in between. The CDR3 sequence is CASSPGAGETQYF. DNA for the CDR3: TGTGCCAGCAGCCCCGGCGCCGGGGAGACCCAGTACTTC.

This clonotype was seen at least ten times. The V call is TRBV29-1, the J call TRBJ1-5; no definite D call. Per germline, CDR1 SQVTM and CDR2 ANQGSEA. The CDR3 runs to 14 residues. V gave up 4 bases and J gave up 4 bases, with 14 bases separating them. The CDR3 DNA is TGCAGCGTTGTAACGGCCGACCCAAATCAGCCCCAGCATTTT. It yields the protein CSVVTADPNQPQHF.

This clonotype was picked up many times. The chain links TRBV28 to TRBJ2-2; the match to TRBD1 covers 7 bases. The germline V gene encodes CDR1 MDHEN and CDR2 SYDVKM. This CDR3 region has 20 residues. The V segment lost 5 bases and the J segment 0 bases; nucleotides outside the gene matches: 18. For the CDR3, the DNA is TGTGCCAGCAGTCTCTCAACCTACAGGGGTACCGGTGCGAACACCGGGGAGCTGTTTTTT. As protein: CASSLSTYRGTGANTGELFF.

V gene TRBV2 combines with J gene TRBJ1-6; D might be TRBD1 (5 bases). Germline V gene sequence: CDR1 SNHLY, CDR2 FYNNEI. The ends were cut back, 2 bases at V and 7 bases at J, with 12 bases in the middle. The CDR3 length is 15 residues. The CDR3 region has the DNA TGTGCCAGCAGTGAACAGGGATTTGAGAATTCACCCCTCCACTTT. Translating gives CASSEQGFENSPLHF.

This clonotype was seen ten or more times. The rearrangement uses TRBV12-3 or TRBV12-4 and TRBJ2-7; no firm D call. V was clipped by 5 bases and J by 2 bases, with 13 bases between them. This CDR3 has 14 residues. The CDR3, as DNA: TGTGCCAGCAGTCAGACCGTCGATGCCTACGAGCAGTACTTC. This gives the protein CASSQTVDAYEQYF.

Ten or more counts support this clonotype. V is TRBV11-2 and J is TRBJ1-1; D is possibly TRBD1 (6 bases). The CDR3 totals 14 residues. The V gene lost 7 bases and the J gene lost 1 base, with 13 bases spanning the gap. Germline V gene data show CDR1 as SGHAT and CDR2 as FQNNGV. This chain's CDR3 is CASTTGFGNTEAFF. CDR3 in DNA: TGTGCCAGCACTACAGGGTTCGGGAACACTGAAGCTTTCTTT.

CDR3 amino acids: CSAPGQGDQPQHF. The DNA for the CDR3 is TGCAGTGCCCCGGGACAGGGAGACCAGCCCCAGCATTTT. The chain couples TRBV20-1 to TRBJ1-5; 9 nucleotides agree with TRBD1. This CDR3 spans 13 amino acids. With 6 bases clipped from V and 7 bases from J, the junction kept 7 bases outside the gene matches. Germline V gene lookup returns CDR1 DFQATT and CDR2 SNEGSKA (reference sequence).

This clonotype was observed many times. The gene calls are TRBV2 and TRBJ2-7, with 11 bases identical to TRBD1. The germline gives CDR1 SNHLY, CDR2 FYNNEI. Trimming took 7 bases from V and 4 from J; bases not matched to a gene: 9. The CDR3 totals 15 residues. CDR3 sequence reads: CASNRGQGAFYEQYF. Here the CDR3 DNA reads TGTGCCAGCAACAGAGGACAGGGGGCGTTTTACGAGCAGTACTTC.

The rearrangement joins TRBV29-1 to TRBJ1-1; 7 bases are a match to TRBD1. V lost 1 base and J lost 4; bases outside the gene matches: 3. In germline, CDR1 is SQVTM, CDR2 ANQGSEA. The CDR3 covers 13 residues. In DNA, the CDR3 is TGCAGCGTTGAAGCAGGGGGGACCACTGAAGCTTTCTTT. This gives the protein CSVEAGGTTEAFF. The variable domain in full, with the rest retrieved from reference TRBV29-1 and TRBJ1-1, is SAVISQKPSRDICQRGTSLTIQCQVDSQVTMMFWYRQQPGQSLTLIATANQGSEATYESGFVIDKFPISRPNLTFSTLTVSNMSPEDSSIYLCSVEAGGTTEAFFGQGTRLTVV.

This clonotype occurred many times. The chain is built from TRBV12-3 or TRBV12-4 and TRBJ1-1; D perhaps matches TRBD1 (6 bases). V lost 0 bases and J 3 bases, leaving 11 bases between the germline ends. This CDR3 is 15 amino acids long. In DNA form, the CDR3 reads TGTGCCAGCAGTTTAGCCCAGGGGTACCACACTGAAGCTTTCTTT. Its protein is CASSLAQGYHTEAFF.

This chain joins TRBV9 and TRBJ1-3; TRBD1 is a possible D gene (6 bases). The CDR3 runs 18 residues. V was pared by 3 bases and J by 1 base, with 20 bases between. Germline CDR1 reads SGDLS; CDR2 reads YYNGEE. The CDR3 sequence is CASSEGPLMTGSGNTIYF. In nucleotides, the CDR3 is TGTGCCAGCAGCGAGGGCCCTCTAATGACAGGTTCTGGAAACACCATATATTTT.

This clonotype was counted at least ten times. The chain recombines TRBV20-1 with TRBJ2-7; D is undetermined. CDR3 length: 16 residues. CDR1 and CDR2 (germline): DFQATT, SNEGSKA (reference sequence). V lost 0 bases to trimming and J lost 0 bases, with 15 bases between them. The CDR3 sequence: CSARDSHSLGSYEQYF. The CDR3 nucleotides are TGCAGTGCTAGAGATTCCCATTCCCTCGGCTCCTACGAGCAGTACTTC.

This clonotype has at least ten counts. The chain uses TRBV12-3 or TRBV12-4 and TRBJ2-7; possibly TRBD1 or TRBD2 for D (6 bases each). V was pared by 0 bases and J by 6 bases, with 18 bases between. The CDR3 consists of 16 residues. This CDR3 is CASSLAGGQGRSEQYF. CDR3 in DNA: TGTGCCAGCAGTTTAGCGGGGGGCCAGGGTCGTAGCGAGCAGTACTTC.

This clonotype was found many times. V gene TRBV27 combines with J gene TRBJ1-5, with D perhaps matching TRBD1 (6 bases). The CDR3 is 15 residues long. The V gene lost 6 bases and the J gene lost 1 base, with 13 bases spanning the gap. CDR1 is MNHEY, CDR2 SMNVEV, per germline (reference sequence). In nucleotides, the CDR3 is TGTGCCAGCAGCACAGGGATGAGGAGCAATCAGCCCCAGCATTTT. Protein: CASSTGMRSNQPQHF.

This chain connects TRBV6-2 or TRBV6-3 to TRBJ2-4; D gene unclear. V lost 4 bases, J lost 6 bases, and 22 bases lay in between. The CDR3 has 17 residues. Germline CDR1 and CDR2: MNHEY and SVGEGT. CDR3 in amino acids: CASSSLPRLPERNIQYF. CDR3 coding DNA: TGTGCCAGCAGTTCTCTACCAAGGCTCCCAGAGAGAAACATTCAGTACTTC.